One and the same sample provided the 2 T cell receptor beta chains below, sequenced in a study of cytomegalovirus exposure and HLA in healthy donors. Primers for the PCR totalled 60 Vbeta and 13 Jbeta. Only in-frame clones appear in the TCRdb table, and some are missing; sequencing was by immunoSEQ multiplex PCR. The sample's table shows approximately 110,000 clones. Sequenced material: PBMCs. The source is a man between 35 and 55 years old in good health and CMV-seronegative.

The rearrangement joins TRBV5-1 to TRBJ2-6; 10 nucleotides match TRBD1. The germline CDR1 and CDR2 sequences are SGHRS and YFSETQ. This CDR3 has 17 amino acids. Losses at the gene ends were 5 bases for V and 1 base for J; bases not matched to a gene: 6. CDR3 region: CASRGQGPRSGANVLTF. CDR3 nucleotide sequence: TGCGCCAGCAGGGGACAGGGGCCCCGATCTGGGGCCAACGTCCTGACTTTC.

The V gene is TRBV2, the J gene TRBJ2-7, with D possibly matching TRBD2 (5 bases). CDR1 SNHLY and CDR2 FYNNEI come from the germline V gene. The ends were cut back, 3 bases at V and 7 bases at J, with 16 bases in the middle. The CDR3 has 14 residues. CDR3 nucleotides: TGTGCCAGCAGTGATGAGGGTCGTACGGCTGAGCAGTACTTC. Its protein product is CASSDEGRTAEQYF.